Reported below is one T cell receptor (beta chain). This table comes from immunoSEQ multiplex PCR, and its TCRdb copy is limited to in-frame clones, with some not included. The sample lists a few hundred thousand clones; around nine tenths were seen once. The sample is drawn from a study of blood T cell repertoires in COVID-19. Study-level information: T cells, B-cell-depleted T cells, or PBMCs supplied cDNA or gDNA.

There are 13 residues in the CDR3. From germline, CDR1 is SGHNT and CDR2 YYREEE (reference sequence). Unmatched junction bases numbered 9, after V lost 4 bases and J lost 8 bases. Input material: peripheral blood. This clonotype originated in a human donor in a cohort sampled during active COVID-19. This chain joins TRBV5-4 and TRBJ2-7; TRBD1 matches at 7 bases. The CDR3 is CASSTRQGNKQYF. In DNA, the CDR3 is TGTGCCAGCAGCACCCGACAGGGTAATAAGCAGTACTTC. Full variable domain (outside the CDR3, taken from reference TRBV5-4 and TRBJ2-7): ETGVTQSPTHLIKTRGQQVTLRCSSQSGHNTVSWYQQALGQGPQFIFQYYREEENGRGNFPPRFSGLQFPNYSSELNVNALELDDSALYLCASSTRQGNKQYFGPGTRLTVT.